These T cell receptor beta chains were read from a single sample in a study of T cell responses to AZD1222 COVID-19 vaccine. The protocol was immunoSEQ multiplex PCR, while the TCRdb copy is restricted to in-frame clones and leaves out a portion. The top ten clones hold 5.2% of a sample with 80,000 or so clones, 85% to 95% of them seen once. Sequenced material: peripheral blood, taken on day 0 of AZD1222 vaccination. The receptors originated from an adult in good health. Each CDR3 is given with its conserved first and last residue. A D gene is named only where the DNA matches it firmly. A clone size is listed for some rows: how often the clone was seen (once, few, many), or a class if it is expanded.

v_call: TRBV5-1; d_call: .; j_call: TRBJ1-5; clone_size: .; cdr3_aa: CASSLAGALNQPQHF; cdr3_nt: TGCGCCAGCAGCTTGGCAGGGGCTCTTAATCAGCCCCAGCATTTT
v_call: TRBV2; d_call: .; j_call: TRBJ1-6; clone_size: .; cdr3_aa: CASSEVGRGGSPLHF; cdr3_nt: TGTGCCAGCAGTGAAGTCGGCAGGGGAGGTTCACCCCTCCACTTT
v_call: TRBV5-1; d_call: .; j_call: TRBJ2-5; clone_size: .; cdr3_aa: CASSLVWTNQETQYF; cdr3_nt: TGCGCCAGCAGCTTGGTGTGGACGAACCAAGAGACCCAGTACTTC
v_call: TRBV28; d_call: TRBD1; j_call: TRBJ1-5; clone_size: few; cdr3_aa: CASSFHSGTGIVQPQHF; cdr3_nt: TGTGCCAGCAGCTTCCACTCCGGGACAGGGATCGTGCAGCCCCAGCATTTT
v_call: TRBV3-1/TRBV3-2; d_call: .; j_call: TRBJ1-6; clone_size: .; cdr3_aa: CASSPPAPNSPLHF; cdr3_nt: TGTGCCAGCAGCCCCCCCGCCCCCAATTCACCCCTCCACTTT
v_call: TRBV15; d_call: .; j_call: TRBJ1-2; clone_size: once; cdr3_aa: CATSRDRQASNYGYTF; cdr3_nt: TGTGCCACCAGCAGAGATCGCCAGGCGAGCAACTATGGCTACACCTTC
v_call: TRBV10-3; d_call: TRBD1; j_call: TRBJ1-2; clone_size: .; cdr3_aa: CATGTGGYGYTF; cdr3_nt: TGTGCCACCGGGACAGGGGGCTATGGCTACACCTTC
v_call: TRBV11-2; d_call: TRBD1; j_call: TRBJ2-7; clone_size: .; cdr3_aa: CASSTYRGQAYEQYF; cdr3_nt: TGTGCCAGCAGCACCTACAGGGGGCAGGCCTACGAGCAGTACTTC
v_call: TRBV19; d_call: TRBD2; j_call: TRBJ2-1; clone_size: .; cdr3_aa: CASSVGTSTEQFF; cdr3_nt: TGTGCCAGTAGTGTAGGGACTAGCACTGAGCAGTTCTTC
v_call: TRBV3-1/TRBV3-2; d_call: TRBD2; j_call: TRBJ2-5; clone_size: .; cdr3_aa: CASSQEGGKTQYF; cdr3_nt: TGTGCCAGCAGCCAAGAGGGGGGGAAGACCCAGTACTTC
v_call: TRBV7-2; d_call: TRBD2; j_call: TRBJ2-3; clone_size: once; cdr3_aa: CASSLRLAGGLSTDTQYF; cdr3_nt: TGTGCCAGCAGCTTGCGACTAGCGGGGGGTCTAAGCACAGATACGCAGTATTTT
v_call: TRBV5-1; d_call: .; j_call: TRBJ1-2; clone_size: .; cdr3_aa: CASSIGPEDYGYTF; cdr3_nt: TGCGCCAGCAGCATCGGGCCGGAGGACTATGGCTACACCTTC
v_call: TRBV12-3/TRBV12-4; d_call: .; j_call: TRBJ2-1; clone_size: .; cdr3_aa: CASRRLEDNEQFF; cdr3_nt: TGTGCCAGCAGACGACTGGAGGACAATGAGCAGTTCTTC
v_call: TRBV20-1; d_call: .; j_call: TRBJ1-2; clone_size: .; cdr3_aa: CSASKPNYGYTF; cdr3_nt: TGCAGTGCTAGTAAGCCTAACTATGGCTACACCTTC
v_call: TRBV6-6; d_call: TRBD1; j_call: TRBJ1-1; clone_size: .; cdr3_aa: CASNGQGLNTEAFF; cdr3_nt: TGTGCCAGCAACGGACAGGGCCTGAACACTGAAGCTTTCTTT
v_call: TRBV29-1; d_call: .; j_call: TRBJ1-1; clone_size: .; cdr3_aa: CSVPKSGPTNTEAFF; cdr3_nt: TGCAGCGTCCCTAAATCGGGACCTACCAACACTGAAGCTTTCTTT
v_call: TRBV9; d_call: TRBD1; j_call: TRBJ2-7; clone_size: .; cdr3_aa: CASSVETGGYEQYF; cdr3_nt: TGTGCCAGCAGCGTAGAGACAGGGGGCTACGAGCAGTACTTC
v_call: TRBV5-6; d_call: .; j_call: TRBJ1-2; clone_size: .; cdr3_aa: CASSFTGAGYTF; cdr3_nt: TGTGCCAGCAGCTTTACCGGGGCAGGCTACACCTTC
v_call: TRBV4-3; d_call: TRBD2; j_call: TRBJ2-7; clone_size: .; cdr3_aa: CASSQDYMITSGNYEQYF; cdr3_nt: TGCGCCAGCAGCCAAGATTATATGATCACTAGCGGGAACTACGAGCAGTACTTC
v_call: TRBV6-5; d_call: TRBD1; j_call: TRBJ1-5; clone_size: .; cdr3_aa: CASKDRGGTSQHF; cdr3_nt: TGTGCCAGCAAGGACAGGGGGGGGACGTCCCAGCATTTT
v_call: TRBV19; d_call: TRBD1; j_call: TRBJ2-7; clone_size: .; cdr3_aa: CASRDRGTYEQYF; cdr3_nt: TGTGCCAGCCGGGACAGGGGGACCTACGAGCAGTACTTC
v_call: TRBV9; d_call: TRBD2; j_call: TRBJ2-7; clone_size: .; cdr3_aa: CASSTGLAGAGYEQYF; cdr3_nt: TGTGCCAGCAGCACGGGACTAGCGGGGGCCGGCTACGAGCAGTACTTC
v_call: TRBV21-1; d_call: .; j_call: TRBJ1-2; clone_size: .; cdr3_aa: CASSKSGRRFYGYTF; cdr3_nt: TGTGCCAGCAGCAAATCGGGGCGCCGATTCTATGGCTACACCTTC
v_call: TRBV5-5; d_call: .; j_call: TRBJ1-4; clone_size: .; cdr3_aa: CASSKVGATNEKLFF; cdr3_nt: TGTGCCAGCAGCAAAGTAGGGGCAACTAATGAAAAACTGTTTTTT
v_call: TRBV6-6; d_call: TRBD2; j_call: TRBJ2-4; clone_size: .; cdr3_aa: CASSLNAGTSDLAKNIQYF; cdr3_nt: TGTGCCAGCAGTCTAAACGCCGGGACTAGCGATTTAGCCAAAAACATTCAGTACTTC
v_call: TRBV5-6; d_call: .; j_call: TRBJ1-1; clone_size: .; cdr3_aa: CASSLFLNTEAFF; cdr3_nt: TGTGCCAGCAGCTTGTTTCTGAACACTGAAGCTTTCTTT
v_call: TRBV5-1; d_call: .; j_call: TRBJ1-1; clone_size: .; cdr3_aa: CASSTGTPNTEAFF; cdr3_nt: TGCGCCAGCAGCACCGGGACACCCAACACTGAAGCTTTCTTT
v_call: TRBV9; d_call: TRBD2; j_call: TRBJ2-3; clone_size: .; cdr3_aa: CASSAGTSGGATDTQYF; cdr3_nt: TGTGCCAGCAGCGCAGGGACTAGCGGGGGGGCGACAGATACGCAGTATTTT
v_call: TRBV11-2; d_call: TRBD1; j_call: TRBJ1-3; clone_size: .; cdr3_aa: CASSHQGARTGNTIYF; cdr3_nt: TGTGCCAGCAGCCACCAGGGGGCCAGAACTGGAAACACCATATATTTT
v_call: TRBV28; d_call: .; j_call: TRBJ1-1; clone_size: few; cdr3_aa: CASSLASSGNTEAFF; cdr3_nt: TGTGCCAGCAGTTTGGCCTCGTCGGGGAACACTGAAGCTTTCTTT
v_call: TRBV5-4; d_call: .; j_call: TRBJ2-7; clone_size: .; cdr3_aa: CASSSPESDGYEQYF; cdr3_nt: TGTGCCAGCAGCTCCCCCGAATCGGATGGCTACGAGCAGTACTTC
v_call: TRBV10-1; d_call: .; j_call: TRBJ1-1; clone_size: .; cdr3_aa: CASSEWTDGNTEAFF; cdr3_nt: TGCGCCAGCAGTGAATGGACAGACGGGAACACTGAAGCTTTCTTT
v_call: TRBV2; d_call: .; j_call: TRBJ1-1; clone_size: .; cdr3_aa: CASSEVADSENTEAFF; cdr3_nt: TGTGCCAGCAGTGAGGTTGCGGACAGTGAGAACACTGAAGCTTTCTTT
v_call: TRBV24-1; d_call: TRBD2; j_call: TRBJ2-5; clone_size: .; cdr3_aa: CATSPRSGAGETQYF; cdr3_nt: TGTGCCACCAGCCCGAGGAGCGGGGCCGGGGAGACCCAGTACTTC
v_call: TRBV14; d_call: .; j_call: TRBJ2-5; clone_size: .; cdr3_aa: CASSPRRGTLQETQYF; cdr3_nt: TGTGCCAGCAGCCCGAGAAGGGGGACCCTCCAAGAGACCCAGTACTTC
v_call: TRBV5-4; d_call: .; j_call: TRBJ2-5; clone_size: .; cdr3_aa: CASSQQETQYF; cdr3_nt: TGTGCCAGCAGCCAACAAGAGACCCAGTACTTC
v_call: TRBV19; d_call: TRBD1; j_call: TRBJ1-2; clone_size: .; cdr3_aa: CASSIRGQGPNYGYTF; cdr3_nt: TGTGCCAGTAGTATTAGGGGACAGGGACCAAACTATGGCTACACCTTC
v_call: TRBV5-6; d_call: TRBD2; j_call: TRBJ2-5; clone_size: .; cdr3_aa: CASSATGGGQYF; cdr3_nt: TGTGCCAGCAGCGCAACCGGCGGGGGTCAGTACTTC
v_call: TRBV18; d_call: TRBD1; j_call: TRBJ1-4; clone_size: few; cdr3_aa: CASSPLVTGVEKLFF; cdr3_nt: TGTGCCAGCTCACCGTTAGTGACAGGGGTCGAAAAACTGTTTTTT
v_call: TRBV4-1; d_call: TRBD1; j_call: TRBJ1-4; clone_size: .; cdr3_aa: CASSLGQGPNEKLFF; cdr3_nt: TGCGCCAGCAGCCTCGGACAGGGGCCAAATGAAAAACTGTTTTTT
v_call: TRBV7-3; d_call: .; j_call: TRBJ2-7; clone_size: once; cdr3_aa: CASSLGPITYEQYF; cdr3_nt: TGTGCCAGCAGCTTGGGACCGATAACTTACGAGCAGTACTTC
v_call: TRBV6-6; d_call: .; j_call: TRBJ1-2; clone_size: few; cdr3_aa: CASNERGSNYGYTF; cdr3_nt: TGTGCCAGCAACGAACGGGGCAGTAACTATGGCTACACCTTC
v_call: TRBV5-5; d_call: TRBD1; j_call: TRBJ2-7; clone_size: .; cdr3_aa: CASSEGQGIFYEQYF; cdr3_nt: TGTGCCAGCAGCGAGGGACAGGGTATTTTCTACGAGCAGTACTTC
v_call: TRBV19; d_call: .; j_call: TRBJ1-1; clone_size: .; cdr3_aa: CASQSPERVYTEAFF; cdr3_nt: TGTGCCAGCCAATCGCCGGAGCGTGTGTACACTGAAGCTTTCTTT
v_call: TRBV19; d_call: TRBD1; j_call: TRBJ2-3; clone_size: once; cdr3_aa: CASSIAGAGGRSDTQYF; cdr3_nt: TGTGCCAGTAGTATAGCGGGGGCAGGGGGCAGGTCAGATACGCAGTATTTT
v_call: TRBV5-1; d_call: .; j_call: TRBJ2-7; clone_size: .; cdr3_aa: CASSRGTSSYEQYF; cdr3_nt: TGCGCCAGCAGCAGGGGGACCTCCTCCTACGAGCAGTACTTC
v_call: TRBV28; d_call: .; j_call: TRBJ1-2; clone_size: .; cdr3_aa: CASSLGDGTYGYTF; cdr3_nt: TGTGCCAGCAGTTTGGGGGACGGCACCTATGGCTACACCTTC
v_call: TRBV2; d_call: .; j_call: TRBJ1-5; clone_size: .; cdr3_aa: CASGGPGPQHF; cdr3_nt: TGTGCCAGCGGGGGGCCGGGCCCCCAGCATTTT
v_call: TRBV7-2; d_call: TRBD1; j_call: TRBJ1-1; clone_size: .; cdr3_aa: CASSRGTGNTEAFF; cdr3_nt: TGTGCCAGCAGCCGCGGGACAGGGAACACTGAAGCTTTCTTT
v_call: TRBV12-3/TRBV12-4; d_call: .; j_call: TRBJ1-2; clone_size: .; cdr3_aa: CASNGGYNYGYTF; cdr3_nt: TGTGCCAGCAACGGCGGATATAACTATGGCTACACCTTC
v_call: TRBV6-5; d_call: TRBD1; j_call: TRBJ1-5; clone_size: .; cdr3_aa: CASRGTGKNQPQHF; cdr3_nt: TGTGCCAGCAGGGGGACAGGGAAAAATCAGCCCCAGCATTTT
v_call: TRBV10-2; d_call: .; j_call: TRBJ1-5; clone_size: once; cdr3_aa: CASREQVGQPQHF; cdr3_nt: TGCGCCAGCAGGGAGCAGGTTGGTCAGCCCCAGCATTTT